Presented here are 17 T cell receptor beta chains from one specimen sequenced in a study of blood T cell repertoires in COVID-19. Sequencing was performed with immunoSEQ multiplex PCR; in TCRdb, only in-frame clones are kept and a portion is missing. The sample consists of 150,000 or so clones, about 80% of them appearing once. The sample comprised peripheral blood. These receptors were obtained from a woman aged 80 or over with acute or convalescent COVID-19.

The chain links TRBV28 to TRBJ1-2, with a tentative D call TRBD1 (5 bases). Germline V gene lookup returns CDR1 MDHEN and CDR2 SYDVKM. This CDR3 comprises 14 residues. Between the trimmed V and J ends, which lost 4 bases and 0 bases, there was a span of 9 bases. CDR3 in DNA: TGTGCCAGCAGTTCGGGGGGTTCTAACTATGGCTACACCTTC. Protein sequence: CASSSGGSNYGYTF.

V usage is TRBV7-4 and J usage is TRBJ2-7; D possibly corresponds to TRBD2 (5 bases). This CDR3 is 15 amino acids long. Trimming pared 4 bases from V and 4 bases from J, leaving 17 bases between. Germline CDR1 reads SGHVT; CDR2 reads SQSDAQ. CDR3 in amino acids: CASSYLRDPRYEQYF. CDR3 nucleotide sequence: TGTGCCAGCAGCTATCTACGGGATCCTCGTTACGAGCAGTACTTC.

This clone was recorded only once. The V gene is TRBV9, the J gene TRBJ1-1; D call uncertain. Germline CDR1 reads SGDLS; CDR2 reads YYNGEE. Trimming removed 0 bases from V and 6 bases from J, with 9 bases in between. The CDR3 sequence is 13 residues long. The CDR3 is CASSVVEGPEAFF. The CDR3 nucleotides are TGTGCCAGCAGCGTAGTGGAGGGTCCTGAAGCTTTCTTT. The variable domain in full, with the rest retrieved from reference TRBV9 and TRBJ1-1, is DSGVTQTPKHLITATGQRVTLRCSPRSGDLSVYWYQQSLDQGLQFLIQYYNGEERAKGNILERFSAQQFPDLHSELNLSSLELGDSALYFCASSVVEGPEAFFGQGTRLTVV.

The rearrangement uses TRBV6-2 or TRBV6-3 and TRBJ1-1, with 7 bases matching TRBD1. Losses at the gene ends were 5 bases for V and 3 bases for J; bases not matched to a gene: 3. Germline V gene data show CDR1 as MNHEY and CDR2 as SVGEGT. The CDR3 consists of 13 residues. The CDR3 nucleotides are TGTGCCAGCAGTGACAGGGCTCACACTGAAGCTTTCTTT. Its translation: CASSDRAHTEAFF.

The V call is TRBV4-3, the J call TRBJ1-2; D gene uncertain. This CDR3 region has 13 residues. CDR1 and CDR2 (germline): LGHNA, YSLEER. V shed 1 base and J shed 4 bases, with 7 bases lying between them. The CDR3 bases are TGCGCCAGCAGCCAAGGATGGAGCTATGGCTACACCTTC. Translating gives CASSQGWSYGYTF.

This clone was observed a few times. The rearrangement links TRBV6-5 to TRBJ2-5; D is perhaps TRBD1 (6 bases). CDR1 is MNHEY, CDR2 SVGAGI, per germline. This CDR3 is 15 amino acids long. V lost 5 bases to trimming and J lost 4 bases, with 17 bases between them. In nucleotides, the CDR3 is TGTGCCAGCAGTCCTCAGGGGATGGGACCAGAGACCCAGTACTTC. Its protein is CASSPQGMGPETQYF.

The V call is TRBV7-2, the J call TRBJ2-7; D gene uncertain. The length of the CDR3 is 14 residues. V shed 2 bases and J shed 3 bases, with 11 bases lying between them. Germline V gene data show CDR1 as SGHTA and CDR2 as FQGNSA. CDR3 DNA sequence: TGTGCCAGCAGCTTAAATCCAGGCTACTACGAGCAGTACTTC. Encoded protein: CASSLNPGYYEQYF.

The chain employs TRBV12-5 and TRBJ2-7; 7 nucleotides align to TRBD1. The junction had 14 bases not matched to a gene; V was cut back by 6 bases and J by 0 bases. Germline CDR1 is LGHNT and CDR2 is FRNRAP. The CDR3 is 17 amino acids. CDR3 sequence reads: CASGPHPTGPNSYEQYF. The CDR3 DNA follows: TGTGCTAGTGGCCCCCACCCGACAGGGCCAAACTCCTACGAGCAGTACTTC.

The CDR3 is CASSNRGLPEAFF. In DNA, the CDR3 is TGTGCCAGCAGTAACAGGGGGCTGCCTGAAGCTTTCTTT. This chain connects TRBV6-1 to TRBJ1-1; 9 nucleotides line up with TRBD1. The CDR3 contains 13 residues. The germline gives CDR1 MNHNS, CDR2 SASEGT. The junction had 4 bases not matched to a gene; V was cut back by 5 bases and J by 6 bases.

J is TRBJ2-1 and V is TRBV6-2 or TRBV6-3; D not certain. Germline loops: CDR1 MNHEY, CDR2 SVGEGT. V was cut by 6 bases and J by 7 bases, with 10 bases left in between. The CDR3 runs 12 residues. The CDR3 region is CASSHAANEQFF. The CDR3 DNA is TGTGCCAGCAGCCACGCGGCGAATGAGCAGTTCTTC.

The chain uses TRBV2 and TRBJ2-5; D might be TRBD1 (5 bases). The germline CDR1 and CDR2 sequences are SNHLY and FYNNEI. The length of the CDR3 is 14 residues. V was clipped by 6 bases and J by 5 bases, with 16 bases between them. The CDR3 sequence: CASRGGRVGETQYF. Written as DNA, the CDR3 is TGTGCCAGCAGAGGCGGCAGGGTCGGGGAGACCCAGTACTTC.

This chain uses TRBV3-1 (or the pseudogene TRBV3-2) with TRBJ2-1; 7 bases line up with TRBD2. The V segment lost 4 bases and the J segment 15 bases; nucleotides outside the gene matches: 9. The CDR3 consists of 12 residues. Germline-derived CDR1 and CDR2 are LGHDT and YNNKEL (reference sequence). In DNA, the CDR3 is TGTGCCAGCAGCCGCACCGGGACTACAGTGTTCTTC. Translating it yields CASSRTGTTVFF.

The rearrangement joins TRBV4-1 to TRBJ1-2, with no clear D. V lost 1 base to trimming and J lost 6 bases, with 15 bases between them. The germline V gene has CDR1 MGHRA and CDR2 YSYEKL. CDR3 length: 15 amino acids. As DNA, the CDR3 is TGCGCCAGCAGCCAAGTAGGTCAGGCGTTGAATGGCTACACCTTC. Protein: CASSQVGQALNGYTF.

A single count supports this clone. The chain recombines TRBV7-2 with TRBJ1-2; D unresolved. The CDR3 spans 15 residues. The V and J ends lost 1 base and 4 bases respectively, with 13 bases between them. Germline CDR1 SGHTA, CDR2 FQGNSA. The CDR3 nucleotides read TGTGCCAGCAGCTTAGATGGAGTTGCGGGCTATGGCTACACCTTC. It yields the protein CASSLDGVAGYGYTF.

This sequence joins TRBV21-1 and TRBJ2-7; the DNA was not compared with TRBD1, the D call given in the table. TRBV21-1 is annotated as a pseudogene. The CDR3 loop spans 14 amino acids. CDR3 protein: CASSKGQGVYEQYF. CDR3 DNA: TGTGCCAGCAGCAAAGGACAGGGGGTCTACGAGCAGTACTTC.

The chain is built from TRBV18 and TRBJ1-1; possibly TRBD1 for D (5 bases). V dropped 2 bases and J dropped 5 bases, with 9 bases sitting between them. Germline CDR1 and CDR2: KGHSH and LQKENI. The CDR3 spans 13 residues. CDR3: CASSPMAGTEAFF. CDR3 nucleotide sequence: TGTGCCAGCTCACCAATGGCAGGGACTGAAGCTTTCTTT.

V usage is TRBV6-5 and J usage is TRBJ2-7, with D perhaps TRBD2 (6 bases). This CDR3 spans 11 amino acids. Germline V gives CDR1 MNHEY, CDR2 SVGAGI. V dropped 5 bases and J dropped 9 bases, with 11 bases sitting between them. The chain's CDR3 is CASSPGGWQYF. CDR3 DNA: TGTGCCAGCAGTCCCGGGGGATGGCAGTACTTC.